These T cell receptor beta chains were read from a single sample in a study of long-term antiretroviral therapy in people with HIV. The protocol was immunoSEQ multiplex PCR, while the TCRdb copy is restricted to in-frame clones and leaves out a portion. The sample lists roughly 33,000 clones, 78% occurring once. The starting material was unsorted PBMCs, obtained 3.1 years after starting antiretroviral therapy. These receptor sequences come from a woman aged 45-65 years with HIV. CDR3s include the opening cysteine and the closing phenylalanine or tryptophan. The D gene is left open where the match is weak.

d_call: NA; j_call: TRBJ2-3; v_call: TRBV9; cdr3_aa: CASSLGGFLTDTQYF
d_call: NA; j_call: TRBJ2-7; v_call: TRBV28; cdr3_aa: CASRGRKNTNYEQYF
d_call: NA; j_call: TRBJ2-7; v_call: TRBV10-2; cdr3_aa: CASFRDEGYEQYF
d_call: TRBD1; j_call: TRBJ1-6; v_call: TRBV27; cdr3_aa: CASSTGQGNSPLHF
d_call: NA; j_call: TRBJ1-3; v_call: TRBV9; cdr3_aa: CASSQAGLPHSGNTIYF
d_call: NA; j_call: TRBJ2-7; v_call: TRBV5-5; cdr3_aa: CASSLGGAMYEQYF
d_call: NA; j_call: TRBJ1-2; v_call: TRBV7-9; cdr3_aa: CASSLMGQNYGYTF
d_call: NA; j_call: TRBJ1-2; v_call: TRBV6-5; cdr3_aa: CASSYSAIGGGYGYTF
d_call: NA; j_call: TRBJ1-3; v_call: TRBV9; cdr3_aa: CASSVGWVTGNTIYF
d_call: NA; j_call: TRBJ2-5; v_call: TRBV20-1; cdr3_aa: CSAPKRETQYF
d_call: TRBD2; j_call: TRBJ2-3; v_call: TRBV5-1; cdr3_aa: CASSPVKFGLAADTQYF
d_call: TRBD2; j_call: TRBJ2-3; v_call: TRBV6-5; cdr3_aa: CASSLGGITDTQYF
d_call: NA; j_call: TRBJ2-2; v_call: TRBV7-9; cdr3_aa: CASSTQGSGELFF
d_call: TRBD2; j_call: TRBJ2-1; v_call: TRBV18; cdr3_aa: CASSPPIPSGGGNNEQFF